A selection of T cell receptor beta chains follows, all from one sample in a study of cytomegalovirus exposure and HLA in healthy donors. Only in-frame clones appear in the TCRdb table, and some are missing; sequencing was by immunoSEQ multiplex PCR. The data show about 100,000 clones, more than 75% seen once. Sequencing was done on a sample of PBMCs. The receptors were sampled from a woman aged 60-75 years in good health and CMV-seronegative. The CDR3 runs from the conserved cysteine through the conserved F or W. The D gene is left open where the match is weak. Expanded clones get a size class; other rows say once, few or many, or leave the size out.

>TRBV19|NA|TRBJ2-5|NA
CASSIDGGGGKETQYF
TGTGCCAGTAGTATAGATGGAGGAGGAGGTAAAGAGACCCAGTACTTC
>TRBV6-1|NA|TRBJ2-1|NA
CASSTRGPHNEQFF
TGTGCCAGCAGTACCCGAGGGCCTCACAATGAGCAGTTCTTC
>TRBV5-5|NA|TRBJ1-5|NA
CASSLNARTSNQPQHF
TGTGCCAGCAGCTTGAACGCCAGAACTAGCAATCAGCCCCAGCATTTT
>TRBV19|NA|TRBJ1-4|TRBD1
CASSASFGTVNEKLFF
TGTGCCAGTAGTGCCTCCTTCGGGACAGTTAATGAAAAACTGTTTTTT
>TRBV2|few|TRBJ1-1|NA
CASSRRQSMNTEAFF
TGTGCCAGCAGCCGCCGACAGTCCATGAACACTGAAGCTTTCTTT
>TRBV7-2|NA|TRBJ1-2|TRBD1
CASSSPDRGYGYTF
TGTGCCAGCAGTTCCCCTGACAGGGGCTATGGCTACACCTTC
>TRBV4-3|NA|TRBJ2-5|NA
CASSQEPGQQETQYF
TGCGCCAGCAGCCAAGAACCGGGACAACAAGAGACCCAGTACTTC
>TRBV5-1|NA|TRBJ1-2|TRBD1
CASSQTGVDGYTF
TGCGCCAGCAGCCAGACAGGGGTAGACGGCTACACCTTC
>TRBV28|NA|TRBJ2-7|TRBD2
CASSSPGLAGSYEQYF
TGTGCCAGCAGTTCCCCCGGACTAGCGGGCTCCTACGAGCAGTACTTC
>TRBV20-1|NA|TRBJ1-1|NA
CSARDRTEAFF
TGCAGTGCTAGAGATAGAACTGAAGCTTTCTTT
>TRBV10-3|NA|TRBJ2-7|NA
CAISGQGGLSEQYF
TGTGCCATCAGTGGCCAGGGGGGTTTAAGCGAGCAGTACTTC
>TRBV5-1|NA|TRBJ2-5|NA
CASSRDLGRETQYF
TGCGCCAGCAGCAGAGACCTGGGGAGAGAGACCCAGTACTTC
>TRBV5-6|NA|TRBJ1-4|NA
CASSLEARGKLFF
TGTGCCAGCAGCTTGGAGGCCAGAGGAAAACTGTTTTTT
>TRBV5-1|NA|TRBJ2-6|TRBD1
CASSLTGVATPSSGANVLTF
TGCGCCAGCAGCTTGACAGGGGTTGCAACTCCTAGCTCTGGGGCCAACGTCCTGACTTTC
>TRBV7-9|NA|TRBJ1-1|TRBD1
CASSLYRGEWVGTEAFF
TGTGCCAGCAGTTTATACAGGGGAGAATGGGTGGGCACTGAAGCTTTCTTT
>TRBV28|NA|TRBJ2-1|TRBD2
CASSIGLANYNEQFF
TGTGCCAGCAGTATCGGACTAGCGAACTACAATGAGCAGTTCTTC
>TRBV5-4|NA|TRBJ2-1|TRBD1
CASSLGQGSYNEQFF
TGTGCCAGCAGCTTGGGACAGGGGTCCTACAATGAGCAGTTCTTC
>TRBV19|NA|TRBJ2-2|TRBD2
CASSTPGTSGRDTGELFF
TGTGCCAGTAGTACCCCCGGGACTAGCGGGAGGGACACCGGGGAGCTGTTTTTT
>TRBV30|NA|TRBJ1-1|NA
CAIGVASMNTEAFF
TGTGCCATCGGTGTAGCGTCGATGAACACTGAAGCTTTCTTT
>TRBV6-1|NA|TRBJ2-7|NA
CASSEALLTERYEQYF
TGTGCCAGCAGTGAAGCGCTTCTTACCGAGCGCTACGAGCAGTACTTC
>TRBV5-6|few|TRBJ2-5|NA
CASSLRPETQYF
TGTGCCAGCAGCCTCAGGCCAGAGACCCAGTACTTC
>TRBV10-3|NA|TRBJ2-7|NA
CAISEYQAYEQYF
TGTGCCATCAGTGAATATCAGGCCTACGAGCAGTACTTC
>TRBV18|NA|TRBJ1-1|NA
CASSPPGTDEAFF
TGTGCCAGCTCACCACCCGGGACTGATGAAGCTTTCTTT
>TRBV5-4|few|TRBJ1-1|NA
CASSLTDRNTEAFF
TGTGCCAGCAGCCTGACGGACAGGAACACTGAAGCTTTCTTT
>TRBV19|NA|TRBJ1-2|TRBD1
CASSDRDNYGYTF
TGTGCCAGTAGTGACAGGGATAACTATGGCTACACCTTC
>TRBV25-1|NA|TRBJ2-2|TRBD1
CASSAPGTGTGELFF
TGTGCCAGCAGTGCCCCCGGGACAGGGACCGGGGAGCTGTTTTTT
>TRBV7-9|NA|TRBJ2-7|NA
CASSFPAGSYEQYF
TGTGCCAGCAGCTTTCCAGCGGGCTCCTACGAGCAGTACTTC
>TRBV29-1|NA|TRBJ1-1|TRBD1
CSVTGQANTEAFF
TGCAGCGTAACGGGACAGGCAAACACTGAAGCTTTCTTT
>TRBV7-6|NA|TRBJ2-1|NA
CASSLRFGASGYNEQFF
TGTGCCAGCAGCCTCCGCTTCGGGGCAAGCGGGTACAATGAGCAGTTCTTC
>TRBV7-2|NA|TRBJ1-3|NA
CASSLVGGVTGNTIYF
TGTGCCAGCAGCTTAGTTGGGGGGGTAACTGGAAACACCATATATTTT
>TRBV27|once|TRBJ1-1|TRBD1
CASSPGEGQGDGVTEAFF
TGTGCCAGCAGTCCGGGGGAGGGACAGGGTGATGGAGTGACTGAAGCTTTCTTT
>TRBV5-6|NA|TRBJ1-1|TRBD1
CASSLLGDRGMPEAFF
TGTGCCAGCAGCTTGTTGGGGGACAGGGGGATGCCTGAAGCTTTCTTT
>TRBV5-6|few|TRBJ2-3|TRBD2
CASAPGGGSTDTQYF
TGTGCCAGCGCGCCCGGGGGAGGGAGCACAGATACGCAGTATTTT
>TRBV28|NA|TRBJ2-7|TRBD1
CASRETGVEQYF
TGTGCCAGCCGAGAGACAGGGGTCGAGCAGTACTTC
>TRBV28|few|TRBJ2-6|TRBD1
CASSPGTGVVGANVLTF
TGTGCCAGCAGTCCCGGGACAGGGGTGGTCGGGGCCAACGTCCTGACTTTC
>TRBV6-5|NA|TRBJ1-1|TRBD1
CASRSTGATEAFF
TGTGCCAGCAGGTCAACAGGGGCCACTGAAGCTTTCTTT
>TRBV2|NA|TRBJ2-1|NA
CASSEWLEQFF
TGTGCCAGCAGTGAATGGCTTGAGCAGTTCTTC
>TRBV15|NA|TRBJ1-2|NA
CATSRAPQAGGYTF
TGTGCCACCAGCAGAGCTCCCCAAGCGGGGGGCTACACCTTC
>TRBV5-4|NA|TRBJ2-2|TRBD2
CASSTGGREGLFF
TGTGCCAGCAGCACAGGTGGCCGGGAGGGGCTGTTTTTT
>TRBV6-6|once|TRBJ2-3|TRBD1
CASTLGQRADTQYF
TGTGCCAGCACCTTGGGACAGCGCGCAGATACGCAGTATTTT
>TRBV7-9|NA|TRBJ1-2|TRBD1
CASSLSPTGDGYTF
TGTGCCAGCAGCTTGAGTCCTACAGGGGATGGCTACACCTTC
>TRBV25-1|NA|TRBJ1-1|TRBD1
CASSEYDRTGLPEAFF
TGTGCCAGCAGTGAATACGACCGGACAGGGTTACCTGAAGCTTTCTTT
>TRBV30|few|TRBJ2-2|NA
CAWSSMRAETNTGELFF
TGTGCCTGGAGCTCAATGCGGGCGGAGACGAACACCGGGGAGCTGTTTTTT
>TRBV7-9|NA|TRBJ1-5|TRBD1
CASSLTGVGQPQHF
TGTGCCAGCAGCTTGACAGGGGTCGGTCAGCCCCAGCATTTT
>TRBV6-5|few|TRBJ2-1|NA
CASSYQLVAEQFF
TGTGCCAGCAGTTACCAACTAGTAGCTGAGCAGTTCTTC
>TRBV28|once|TRBJ2-7|NA
CASSFPGGVDYEQYF
TGTGCCAGCAGTTTCCCCGGCGGGGTGGACTACGAGCAGTACTTC
>TRBV5-6|NA|TRBJ2-5|NA
CASSSGLEWETQYF
TGTGCCAGCAGCTCTGGACTCGAATGGGAGACCCAGTACTTC
>TRBV27|NA|TRBJ2-7|TRBD2
CASSLEASGSLEQYF
TGTGCCAGCAGTTTAGAGGCCAGCGGGAGTCTTGAGCAGTACTTC
>TRBV5-1|few|TRBJ1-1|NA
CASSRLDQGRGEAFF
TGCGCCAGCAGTAGGTTAGACCAGGGAAGGGGGGAAGCTTTCTTT